This T cell receptor beta chain was documented in a study of CD8 T cells in ankylosing spondylitis. This clonotype showed up many times. Antigen: not known. TCRdb re-derived calls from the 5' RACE reads in MiXCR, one entry per CDR3 protein. This sample has about 220,000 distinct CDR3 sequences, with 6% to 8% found just once. Deletions cut 4 bases from V and 7 bases from J, with 11 bases between. The CDR3 length is 12 residues. Germline V gene lookup returns CDR1 DFQATT and CDR2 SNEGSKA (reference sequence). Study-wide points: CD8+ by phenotype, disease-linked clones were relatively rare in peripheral blood. Within ankylosing spondylitis blood, a TCR beta motif made up of eight highly homologous variants appeared to be characteristic.

Input material: blood, either unsorted or a sorted T cell fraction (not recorded which). This sequence originates from a male donor with ankylosing spondylitis. The rearrangement joins TRBV20-1 to TRBJ1-5, with a possible D match to TRBD1 (6 bases). The chain's CDR3 is CSAIARGQPQHF. The CDR3 nucleotides are TGCAGTGCTATCGCCAGGGGCCAGCCCCAGCATTTT.